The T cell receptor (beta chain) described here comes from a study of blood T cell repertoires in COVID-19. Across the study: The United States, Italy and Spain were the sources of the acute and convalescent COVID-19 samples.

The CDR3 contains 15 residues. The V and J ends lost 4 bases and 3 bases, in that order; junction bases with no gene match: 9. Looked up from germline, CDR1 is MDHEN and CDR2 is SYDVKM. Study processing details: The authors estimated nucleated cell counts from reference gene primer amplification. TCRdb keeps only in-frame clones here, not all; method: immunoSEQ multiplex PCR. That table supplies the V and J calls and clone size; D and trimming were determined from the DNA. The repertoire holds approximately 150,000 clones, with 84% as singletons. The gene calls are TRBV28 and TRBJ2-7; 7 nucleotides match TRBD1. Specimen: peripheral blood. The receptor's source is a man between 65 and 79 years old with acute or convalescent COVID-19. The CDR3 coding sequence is TGTGCCAGCAGTTCAGGCTCCGGACAGGACTACGAGCAGTACTTC. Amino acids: CASSSGSGQDYEQYF.